Listed below are T cell receptor beta chains from one sample, sequenced in a study of T cell responses to AZD1222 COVID-19 vaccine. Measured with immunoSEQ multiplex PCR; TCRdb has only the in-frame clones, and not every one. The repertoire holds 95,000 to 110,000 clones, with around 91% as singletons. The specimen comprised peripheral blood, sampled on day 0 of AZD1222 vaccination. The receptors originated from an adult in good health. Each CDR3 is given with its conserved first and last residue. Fields, in order: CDR3 protein, V gene, J gene.

CASSGGTANTGELFF	TRBV9	TRBJ2-2
CASRIGGPSSSYEQYF	TRBV5-5	TRBJ2-7
CASSILDNSYNEQFF	TRBV6-2/TRBV6-3	TRBJ2-1
CASSRDRGNYGYTF	TRBV19	TRBJ1-2
CASSVDPGEGGELFF	TRBV9	TRBJ2-2
CASSQVQDKYGYTF	TRBV4-2	TRBJ1-2
CASSYSVTGNQPQHF	TRBV6-5	TRBJ1-5
CAISEGSRGMNPTDTQYF	TRBV10-3	TRBJ2-3
CASSLLTGSEAFF	TRBV3-1/TRBV3-2	TRBJ1-1
CASSPPGQYTEAFF	TRBV19	TRBJ1-1
CASRISINEKLFF	TRBV6-5	TRBJ1-4
CASSPQPGHPSYEQYF	TRBV11-2	TRBJ2-7
CASSLAGGVGEQYF	TRBV5-1	TRBJ2-7
CARGQGESDTQYF	TRBV14	TRBJ2-3
CASSVGDRVIGPLHF	TRBV9	TRBJ1-6
CASSHPFGSPLHF	TRBV12-3/TRBV12-4	TRBJ1-6
CASSLGTGTGLQETQYF	TRBV5-1	TRBJ2-5
CASSLNPASSYEQYF	TRBV10-2	TRBJ2-7
CASQRDAGGNEQFF	TRBV5-4	TRBJ2-1
CASSLVGGGQETQYF	TRBV7-8	TRBJ2-5
CASSKANGSYEQYF	TRBV21-1	TRBJ2-7
CASSYYGTRRVSETQYF	TRBV6-2/TRBV6-3	TRBJ2-5
CASSISHQETQYF	TRBV19	TRBJ2-5
CAWSGGGGYGYTF	TRBV30	TRBJ1-2
CASSVGGYNSPLHF	TRBV9	TRBJ1-6
CASSQPPNEKLFF	TRBV5-4	TRBJ1-4
CASSPSSDTDTQYF	TRBV4-2	TRBJ2-3
CASSLNSGRMDRYTF	TRBV7-3	TRBJ1-2
CASSFGQLEAFF	TRBV3-1/TRBV3-2	TRBJ1-1
CASSFGRNEQFF	TRBV5-6	TRBJ2-1
CASSLGPLNPLHF	TRBV5-6	TRBJ1-6
CASSLAHNYGYTF	TRBV5-5	TRBJ1-2
CASSQDSTSGANVLTF	TRBV4-3	TRBJ2-6
CASSRDSWNQPQHF	TRBV7-2	TRBJ1-5
CASSFYSGGNEKLFF	TRBV5-4	TRBJ1-4
CASSQPGETQYF	TRBV3-1/TRBV3-2	TRBJ2-5
CATSLHLRGYGYTF	TRBV15	TRBJ1-2